These T cell receptor beta chains were read from a single sample in a study of blood T cell repertoires in COVID-19. Produced via immunoSEQ multiplex PCR; TCRdb's table is partial and in-frame only. The profile shows approximately 440,000 clones, roughly nine tenths of them singletons. The source material was PBMCs or T cells enriched from blood (not recorded which). These receptors all stem from a woman younger than 30 who had recovered from COVID-19. The CDR3 runs from the conserved cysteine through the conserved F or W. The D gene is left open where the match is weak. A row's size may be missing; if present it is once, few, many or a size class.

.	TRBV2	TRBJ2-7	.	CASSRLSGSSYEQYF	TGTGCCAGCAGTCGATTATCGGGATCCTCCTACGAGCAGTACTTC
.	TRBV28	TRBJ2-2	.	CASRVLNQGFLGTGELFF	TGTGCCAGCAGAGTCCTAAATCAGGGGTTTTTGGGAACCGGGGAGCTGTTTTTT
.	TRBV5-4	TRBJ2-5	.	CASSLAKDYRTQETQYF	TGTGCCAGCAGCTTGGCCAAGGACTATAGGACCCAAGAGACCCAGTACTTC
.	TRBV3-1/TRBV3-2	TRBJ2-7	once	CASSQGIAKNGYEQYF	TGTGCCAGCAGCCAAGGAATAGCGAAGAATGGCTACGAGCAGTACTTC
.	TRBV14	TRBJ1-1	.	CASSHGQFPFF	TGTGCCAGCAGCCATGGACAATTCCCTTTCTTT
.	TRBV7-2	TRBJ1-4	.	CASSLVGGANEKLFF	TGTGCCAGCAGCTTAGTAGGTGGAGCTAATGAAAAACTGTTTTTT
TRBD2	TRBV27	TRBJ2-2	.	CASSFGRTGELFF	TGTGCCAGCAGTTTCGGGAGGACCGGGGAGCTGTTTTTT
.	TRBV2	TRBJ1-2	.	CASSRAREGYTF	TGTGCCAGCAGTAGAGCCAGGGAAGGCTACACCTTC
.	TRBV30	TRBJ1-1	.	CAWRTGVDTEAFF	TGTGCCTGGCGTACAGGTGTAGACACTGAAGCTTTCTTT
.	TRBV5-4	TRBJ2-7	.	CASSLDPDSYEQYF	TGTGCCAGCAGCTTGGACCCCGACAGTTACGAGCAGTACTTC
.	TRBV2	TRBJ1-1	.	CASSAAGGNTEAFF	TGTGCCAGCAGCGCCGCGGGGGGGAACACTGAAGCTTTCTTT
.	TRBV5-6	TRBJ2-7	once	CASSRAGSYEQYF	TGTGCCAGCAGCCGGGCAGGGTCATACGAGCAGTACTTC
TRBD1	TRBV6-5	TRBJ1-2	.	CASSPGQGANYGYTF	TGTGCCAGCAGCCCCGGACAGGGTGCTAACTATGGCTACACCTTC
TRBD1	TRBV19	TRBJ1-1	.	CASSIVRGQAEAFF	TGTGCCAGTAGTATAGTAAGGGGGCAGGCTGAAGCTTTCTTT
.	TRBV6-6	TRBJ1-5	.	CASSSPNEQPQHF	TGTGCCAGCAGCAGTCCGAACGAACAGCCCCAGCATTTT
TRBD1	TRBV18	TRBJ2-7	.	CASSSSRDRAYEQYF	TGTGCCAGCTCGTCGTCCCGGGACAGAGCGTACGAGCAGTACTTC
.	TRBV5-8	TRBJ1-3	.	CASSLTTGGNTIYF	TGTGCCAGCAGCCTAACGACGGGGGGAAACACCATATATTTT
.	TRBV19	TRBJ1-1	.	CASSPPGTNTEAFF	TGTGCCAGTAGTCCCCCCGGTACGAACACTGAAGCTTTCTTT
.	TRBV4-1	TRBJ1-4	once	CASSRTGSEKLFF	TGCGCCAGCAGTAGAACAGGGAGTGAAAAACTGTTTTTT
.	TRBV6-5	TRBJ1-1	once	CASTIARGGTEAFF	TGTGCCAGCACTATCGCCAGGGGTGGCACTGAAGCTTTCTTT
.	TRBV23-1	TRBJ1-2	.	CASSQPRSRERRYGYTF	TGCGCCAGCAGTCAGCCCCGGAGCCGGGAGAGACGCTATGGCTACACCTTC
TRBD1	TRBV9	TRBJ1-1	.	CASSPPGTANTEAFF	TGTGCCAGCAGCCCACCAGGGACAGCGAACACTGAAGCTTTCTTT
.	TRBV18	TRBJ1-3	.	CASSPRREGTGNTIYF	TGTGCCAGCTCACCAAGGAGGGAGGGAACTGGAAACACCATATATTTT
TRBD1	TRBV7-9	TRBJ2-1	few	CASSLGRTGGFDEQFF	TGTGCCAGCAGCTTGGGTCGGACAGGGGGGTTCGATGAGCAGTTCTTC
.	TRBV5-4	TRBJ1-3	.	CASSVEGGLSGNTIYF	TGTGCCAGCAGCGTGGAGGGAGGACTCTCTGGAAACACCATATATTTT
TRBD1	TRBV5-8	TRBJ1-5	.	CASSRDRGMPQHF	TGTGCCAGCAGCAGGGACAGGGGCATGCCCCAGCATTTT
.	TRBV19	TRBJ2-3	.	CASSLRLDSDTQYF	TGTGCCAGTAGTCTAAGACTAGATTCAGATACGCAGTATTTT
.	TRBV5-4	TRBJ2-2	.	CASSSEGGRDTGELFF	TGTGCCAGCAGCTCGGAGGGGGGGAGGGACACCGGGGAGCTGTTTTTT
.	TRBV9	TRBJ1-2	.	CASSVQVESGYTF	TGTGCCAGCAGCGTGCAGGTCGAGAGTGGCTACACCTTC